The present entry profiles one TCR beta chain with its context. The sample is drawn from a study of human T cells and chemical hapten exposure. TCRdb re-called the RACE reads with MiXCR, one entry per CDR3 protein. This table has tens of thousands of distinct CDR3 sequences, approximately 9.9% appearing once. Described time point: pre-sensitization, week 0. Treatment of the sample: therapeutic diphenylcyclopropenone sensitization with weekly scalp DPC. Blood draws preceded each patch test application. The ends lost 2 bases at V and 0 bases at J; junction bases unmatched: 1. The length of the CDR3 is 15 residues. Germline V lookup: CDR1 LGHNA, CDR2 YNFKEQ.

The V call is TRBV4-2, the J call TRBJ2-7; 10 positions agree with TRBD2. The clonotype originates from a woman aged 40 to 50 with alopecia areata. Some clones in this sample may be carry-over from other donors' samples. The source material was whole blood, sampled in connection with sensitization to the hapten diphenylcyclopropenone (DPC). The CDR3 protein is CASSQRTSGSYEQYF. CDR3 DNA: TGTGCCAGCAGCCAAAGGACTAGCGGCTCCTACGAGCAGTACTTC.